The 27 T cell receptor beta chains below all came from one sample that was sequenced in a study of monozygotic twins with inflammatory bowel disease. TCRdb re-called the 5' RACE reads, yielding one record per CDR3 amino acid sequence without DNA. This sample's table reports some 450,000 distinct CDR3 sequences. Sequencing was performed on blood. These receptors all come from a human donor with ulcerative colitis or Crohn's disease, or a healthy co-twin of an affected twin (not recorded which).

The V call is TRBV10-3, the J call TRBJ2-2; TCRdb's D gene call, TRBD2, goes unchecked for lack of DNA. Germline CDR1 ENHRY, CDR2 SYGVKD. The CDR3 covers 14 residues. Here the CDR3 reads CAISRDPRTGELFF.

The chain recombines TRBV29-1 with TRBJ2-1; TCRdb's D gene call, TRBD2, goes unchecked for lack of DNA. Germline V gene sequence: CDR1 SQVTM, CDR2 ANQGSEA. This CDR3 contains 14 residues. The chain's CDR3 is CSVEWTRGLKEQFF.

The V gene is TRBV7-2, the J gene TRBJ2-5; TCRdb's D gene call, TRBD1, goes unchecked for lack of DNA. The germline V gene encodes CDR1 SGHTA and CDR2 FQGNSA. The CDR3 loop spans 14 amino acids. CDR3 sequence reads: CASSLQSGRETQYF. The complete variable domain, with remaining parts taken from reference TRBV7-2 and TRBJ2-5, reads GAGVSQSPSNKVTEKGKDVELRCDPISGHTALYWYRQSLGQGLEFLIYFQGNSAPDKSGLPSDRFSAERTGGSVSTLTIQRTQQEDSAVYLCASSLQSGRETQYFGPGTRLLVL.

This rearrangement joins TRBV7-9 to TRBJ2-7. The CDR3 consists of 13 residues. Per the germline V gene, CDR1 is SEHNR and CDR2 is FQNEAQ (reference sequence). CDR3 loop: CASSPATRYEQYF.

This chain uses TRBV5-6 with TRBJ1-2; TCRdb proposes TRBD1, but this gene call is untestable without DNA. Germline values: CDR1 SGHDT, CDR2 YYEEEE. CDR3 length: 13 amino acids. This CDR3 is CASSLRPLIGYTF. Complete variable domain (other parts from reference TRBV5-6 and TRBJ1-2): DAGVTQSPTHLIKTRGQQVTLRCSPKSGHDTVSWYQQALGQGPQFIFQYYEEEERQRGNFPDRFSGHQFPNYSSELNVNALLLGDSALYLCASSLRPLIGYTFGSGTRLTVV.

Here the CDR3 reads CASSFGEGGSPLHF. This sequence joins TRBV27 and TRBJ1-6. The CDR3 is 14 residues long. CDR1 and CDR2 (germline): MNHEY, SMNVEV (reference sequence).

The CDR3 is CAWRDTRISGNTIYF. This rearrangement joins TRBV30 to TRBJ1-3. This CDR3 region has 15 residues. From germline, CDR1 is GTSNPN and CDR2 SVGIG (reference sequence).

The chain joins TRBV12-3 or TRBV12-4 to TRBJ2-2; absent DNA, TCRdb's TRBD2 call cannot be checked. This CDR3 is built from 16 residues. The CDR3 loop is CASSLHLAGPTGELFF.

The rearrangement links TRBV30 to TRBJ2-3; TCRdb picks TRBD2, but there is no DNA to check that call. The CDR3 sequence is 16 residues long. Per the germline V gene, CDR1 is GTSNPN and CDR2 is SVGIG (reference sequence). The CDR3 spells CAWMVASGAYTDTQYF.

The chain uses TRBV6-2 or TRBV6-3 and TRBJ2-7; TCRdb indicates TRBD2, and absent DNA this call remains unverified. The CDR3 sequence is 16 residues long. Germline V lookup: CDR1 MNHEY, CDR2 SVGEGT. This chain's CDR3 is CVSIPGLAGVRYEQYF.

The V and J genes are TRBV6-5 and TRBJ2-5; TCRdb reports TRBD1, a call that lacks DNA to check it against. Germline lookup yields CDR1 MNHEY and CDR2 SVGAGI. The CDR3 is 15 residues long. CDR3 in amino acids: CASSSGQGGLETQYF.

The chain joins TRBV6-2 or TRBV6-3 to TRBJ2-3; TCRdb returns TRBD1, unconfirmable since there is no DNA. The CDR3 has 16 amino acids. Germline CDR1 is MNHEY and CDR2 is SVGEGT. The CDR3 here is CASIDGGSSSTDTQYF.

The chain uses TRBV25-1 and TRBJ1-2; TCRdb's D call of TRBD1 is untestable without DNA. The CDR3 has 15 residues. The germline CDR1 and CDR2 sequences are MGHDK and SYGVNS. CDR3 loop: CASSPYRGRSYGYTF.

The rearrangement uses TRBV25-1 and TRBJ2-5; TCRdb picks TRBD2, but there is no DNA to check that call. The CDR3 contains 15 residues. The germline gives CDR1 MGHDK, CDR2 SYGVNS. This CDR3 reads CASSDRRGRAETQYF. The variable domain in full, completed from reference TRBV25-1 and TRBJ2-5, reads EADIYQTPRYLVIGTGKKITLECSQTMGHDKMYWYQQDPGMELHLIHYSYGVNSTEKGDLSSESTVSRIRTEHFPLTLESARPSHTSQYLCASSDRRGRAETQYFGPGTRLLVL.

CDR3 sequence: CASSLEPGRGTEAFF. This rearrangement joins TRBV5-1 to TRBJ1-1. This CDR3 comprises 15 residues. CDR1 and CDR2 (germline): SGHRS, YFSETQ.

This chain connects TRBV20-1 to TRBJ2-7; TCRdb indicates TRBD1, and absent DNA this call remains unverified. Germline values: CDR1 DFQATT, CDR2 SNEGSKA (reference sequence). This CDR3 is built from 14 residues. The chain's CDR3 is CSARTSTGIYEQYF.

The chain uses TRBV12-3 or TRBV12-4 and TRBJ1-5; TCRdb's D call of TRBD1 is untestable without DNA. The CDR3 runs 16 residues. The CDR3 sequence is CASSIGSGQGYQPQHF.

The CDR3 is CASTWLREGRNEQFF. The rearrangement uses TRBV12-3 or TRBV12-4 and TRBJ2-1; TCRdb designates TRBD2, a call that cannot be tested without DNA. CDR3 size: 15 residues.

The V gene is TRBV7-8, the J gene TRBJ2-1. CDR3 length: 13 residues. Germline-derived CDR1 and CDR2 are SGHVS and FQNEAQ. CDR3 residues: CASSLRTDNEQFF.

The genes are TRBV7-2 and TRBJ2-3. Per germline, CDR1 SGHTA and CDR2 FQGNSA. The CDR3 totals 12 residues. CDR3 region: CASSFGSDTQYF.

The genes are TRBV19 and TRBJ2-1; the D call from TCRdb, TRBD2, cannot be confirmed without DNA. Germline lookup yields CDR1 LNHDA and CDR2 SQIVND (reference sequence). The CDR3 contains 15 residues. CDR3 amino acids: CASSVTSGGVTEQFF.

The rearrangement uses TRBV6-5 and TRBJ1-3. This CDR3 is 15 amino acids long. Looked up from germline, CDR1 is MNHEY and CDR2 is SVGAGI. CDR3 protein: CASSYWRGSGNTIYF.

The chain is built from TRBV3-1 and TRBJ2-5; as DNA is missing, the TRBD1 call by TCRdb cannot be tested. Looked up from germline, CDR1 is LGHDT and CDR2 is YNNKEL (reference sequence). This CDR3 contains 14 residues. This CDR3 reads CASSQWTGGETQYF.

This chain joins TRBV6-5 and TRBJ2-5; TCRdb returns TRBD1, unconfirmable since there is no DNA. CDR1 is MNHEY, CDR2 SVGAGI, per germline. The CDR3 covers 15 residues. CDR3: CASSYSMGGQETQYF.

The rearrangement uses TRBV20-1 and TRBJ1-2; lacking DNA, the TRBD1 call made by TCRdb goes unchecked. The V gene's germline CDR1 is DFQATT and CDR2 SNEGSKA (reference sequence). This CDR3 region has 12 residues. This chain's CDR3 is CSASNRGLGYTF.

The genes are TRBV6-5 and TRBJ2-3; TCRdb names TRBD1, which stays unverified in the absence of DNA. CDR3 length: 16 amino acids. The germline CDR1 and CDR2 sequences are MNHEY and SVGAGI. The CDR3 loop reads CASSYSAGVYTDTQYF.

The chain employs TRBV5-1 and TRBJ1-5; with no DNA, the TCRdb D assignment of TRBD1 cannot be verified. The germline CDR1 and CDR2 sequences are SGHRS and YFSETQ. This CDR3 has 15 residues. CDR3 sequence: CASSPGTVVNQPQHF. Using reference TRBV5-1 and TRBJ1-5 for the parts outside the CDR3, the full variable domain is KAGVTQTPRYLIKTRGQQVTLSCSPISGHRSVSWYQQTPGQGLQFLFEYFSETQRNKGNFPGRFSGRQFSNSRSEMNVSTLELGDSALYLCASSPGTVVNQPQHFGDGTRLSIL.